A selection of T cell receptor beta chains follows, all from one sample in a study of shared clonotypes between healthy human individuals. Assay: immunoSEQ multiplex PCR; the TCRdb copy retains only in-frame clones and omits some. This table has hundreds of thousands of clones, about 74% appearing once. The sample taken for sequencing was memory CD4+ T cells sorted from blood. These receptors were collected from a woman between 25 and 40 years old in good health. Both conserved end residues are part of each CDR3. D genes are given only for firm matches. Clone size is given for some rows only: seen once, a few or many times, or a class if the clone is expanded.

D gene,CDR3 length,V gene,clone size,J gene,CDR3 DNA,CDR3 protein
TRBD2,15,TRBV2,once,TRBJ2-3,TGTGCCAGCAGTGGACTAGCGGGGATCACAGATACGCAGTATTTT,CASSGLAGITDTQYF
TRBD2,16,TRBV11-2,-,TRBJ2-7,TGTGCCAGCAGCCGAATGGGGACTAGATCCTCCTACGAGCAGTACTTC,CASSRMGTRSSYEQYF
TRBD1,14,TRBV5-1,-,TRBJ1-5,TGCGCCAGCAGCAGGACAGGGGAAAATCAGCCCCAGCATTTT,CASSRTGENQPQHF
TRBD2,20,TRBV4-2,-,TRBJ2-5,TGTGCCAGCAGCCAAGATCTCGTGGCTAGCGGGAGGGTAGTCGGGGAGACCCAGTACTTC,CASSQDLVASGRVVGETQYF
TRBD1,14,TRBV5-1,-,TRBJ1-1,TGCGCCAGCAGTCTGACAGGGACGAACACTGAAGCTTTCTTT,CASSLTGTNTEAFF
-,15,TRBV4-1,-,TRBJ1-4,TGCGCCAGCAGCCAAGCAGTCACCGTAAATGAAAAACTGTTTTTT,CASSQAVTVNEKLFF
-,14,TRBV5-6,-,TRBJ2-7,TGTGCCAGCAGCCCGATGGGGGGAGCCCTCGAGCAGTACTTC,CASSPMGGALEQYF
TRBD1,15,TRBV6-1,-,TRBJ1-2,TGTGCCAGCAGTGAAGGACAGGGGGCCGGCTATGGCTACACCTTC,CASSEGQGAGYGYTF
TRBD2,16,TRBV28,-,TRBJ2-1,TGTGCCAGCAGCCCATCGGGTAGCGGGAGGGGTATTGAGCAGTTCTTC,CASSPSGSGRGIEQFF
-,13,TRBV5-1,few,TRBJ1-1,TGCGCCAGCAGCCCCCAGGGGAACGCTGAAGCTTTCTTT,CASSPQGNAEAFF
-,12,TRBV25-1,once,TRBJ2-3,TGTGCCAGCAGGCCTAGCCAAGGTACGCAGTATTTT,CASRPSQGTQYF
-,16,TRBV27,-,TRBJ2-1,TGTGCCAGCAGTTTACGGCCGAGGCAGGGCTACAATGAGCAGTTCTTC,CASSLRPRQGYNEQFF
-,14,TRBV5-8,-,TRBJ2-7,TGTGCCAGCAGCTTCGGATCCAGTTTAACCGAGCAGTACTTC,CASSFGSSLTEQYF
TRBD2,16,TRBV5-1,-,TRBJ2-3,TGCGCCAGCAGCCTTAGCGGGAGTTTGAACACAGATACGCAGTATTTT,CASSLSGSLNTDTQYF
-,12,TRBV19,-,TRBJ1-5,TGTGCCAGTAGCCTTGCCGTGGGGCCCCAGCATTTT,CASSLAVGPQHF
TRBD2,16,TRBV9,-,TRBJ2-2,TGTGCCAGCAGCGTAGCATTAGCGGGAAGGGACGGGGAGCTGTTTTTT,CASSVALAGRDGELFF
TRBD1,15,TRBV6-5,-,TRBJ2-7,TGTGCCAGCAGTCGGACAGGCCTATCGTCCTACGAGCAGTACTTC,CASSRTGLSSYEQYF
-,11,TRBV29-1,few,TRBJ1-2,TGCAGCGTTGGATCAGAGTATGGCTACACCTTC,CSVGSEYGYTF
TRBD2,15,TRBV28,-,TRBJ2-1,TGTGCCAGCAGTTCCTCCGCTAGCGGGCACAATGAGCAGTTCTTC,CASSSSASGHNEQFF
-,12,TRBV15,-,TRBJ2-7,TGTGCCACCAGACGATTGGGGTACGAGCAGTACTTC,CATRRLGYEQYF
TRBD2,15,TRBV29-1,-,TRBJ2-5,TGCAGCGTCTGGTTGCTGGGAGGGGCTCAAGAGACCCAGTACTTC,CSVWLLGGAQETQYF
-,14,TRBV28,-,TRBJ1-3,TGTGCCAGCAGTTTCCCCGGATCTGGAAACACCATATATTTT,CASSFPGSGNTIYF
TRBD1,18,TRBV4-1,-,TRBJ1-1,TGCGCCAGCAGCCAGGGTAGGGGACAGGGCCACTTGAACACTGAAGCTTTCTTT,CASSQGRGQGHLNTEAFF
-,15,TRBV15,-,TRBJ1-5,TGTGCCACCAGCAGAGATCTGGCGGGACCGTGGCCCCAGCATTTT,CATSRDLAGPWPQHF
TRBD2,16,TRBV7-9,-,TRBJ2-5,TGTGCCAGCAGCCTAGGGGTGCGGGGGAACCAAGAGACCCAGTACTTC,CASSLGVRGNQETQYF
-,16,TRBV11-1,-,TRBJ2-1,TGTGCCAGCAGCTTAGCTGGAGTAGCGATACTCAATGAGCAGTTCTTC,CASSLAGVAILNEQFF
-,16,TRBV27,-,TRBJ2-7,TGTGCCAGCAGTTTAGGGGCCGCGGGGACGATATACGAGCAGTACTTC,CASSLGAAGTIYEQYF
-,14,TRBV2,-,TRBJ1-2,TGTGCCAGCAAAAACACGGAAAGCCAGGGTGGCTACACCTTC,CASKNTESQGGYTF
-,17,TRBV15,-,TRBJ1-6,TGTGCCACCAGCAGAGATCTAGCGAGCTCCTATAATTCACCCCTCCACTTT,CATSRDLASSYNSPLHF
-,15,TRBV6-1,-,TRBJ1-2,TGTGCCAGCAGTGTGAGTTACGGGGTCGGCTATGGCTACACCTTC,CASSVSYGVGYGYTF
-,13,TRBV30,few,TRBJ1-4,TGTGCCTACGGACAGCCAACTAATGAAAAACTGTTTTTT,CAYGQPTNEKLFF
-,12,TRBV6-5,-,TRBJ1-4,TGTGCCAGCAAGGGAAAAAATGAAAAACTGTTTTTT,CASKGKNEKLFF
-,18,TRBV27,few,TRBJ2-6,TGTGCCAGCAGTCCAAGGACACCCGTAAGCTCTGGGGCCAACGTCCTGACTTTC,CASSPRTPVSSGANVLTF
-,15,TRBV18,-,TRBJ1-1,TGTGCCAGCTCACTGGGAGAGGGGATGAACACTGAAGCTTTCTTT,CASSLGEGMNTEAFF
-,15,TRBV4-2,-,TRBJ2-1,TGTGCCAGCAGCTCCCGGGACATTGACTACAATGAGCAGTTCTTC,CASSSRDIDYNEQFF
-,13,TRBV7-2,many,TRBJ1-1,TGTGCCAGCAGCTACAGAGTGAACACTGAAGCTTTCTTT,CASSYRVNTEAFF
TRBD2,15,TRBV7-9,-,TRBJ2-1,TGTGCCAGCAGCTTAGTGCTAGCGGGAGCTCATGAGCAGTTCTTC,CASSLVLAGAHEQFF
-,15,TRBV28,-,TRBJ1-3,TGTGCCAGCAGCTTTAGAAGGAGCACTGGAAACACCATATATTTT,CASSFRRSTGNTIYF
-,14,TRBV5-6,-,TRBJ1-4,TGTGCCAGCAGCTTGGAACAGGGCGGGGAAAAACTGTTTTTT,CASSLEQGGEKLFF
-,14,TRBV5-1,-,TRBJ1-3,TGCGCCAGCACTTCTGGCGGGTCTGGAAACACCATATATTTT,CASTSGGSGNTIYF
-,16,TRBV6-6,-,TRBJ2-2,TGTGCCAGCAGTTACCGGCGACAGGCGCGCACCGGGGAGCTGTTTTTT,CASSYRRQARTGELFF
-,14,TRBV2,-,TRBJ1-2,TGTGCCAGCAGACTCGCGGGGAGGGACTATGGCTACACCTTC,CASRLAGRDYGYTF
-,13,TRBV2,-,TRBJ2-7,TGTGCCAGCAAGGAACAGGACATCTACGAGCAGTACTTC,CASKEQDIYEQYF
-,13,TRBV5-1,-,TRBJ1-1,TGCGCCAGCAGCTTGGGGGACACCCAAGTAGCTTTCTTT,CASSLGDTQVAFF
TRBD1,14,TRBV28,few,TRBJ1-4,TGTGCCAGCAGGGCCGGACAGGGGGCGCAAAAACTGTTTTTT,CASRAGQGAQKLFF
TRBD1,14,TRBV10-3,-,TRBJ2-7,TGTGCCATCGGTGGCCGGGACAGCTCCTACGAGCAGTACTTC,CAIGGRDSSYEQYF
-,16,TRBV4-2,-,TRBJ2-5,TGTGCCAGCAGCCAAGTGGATAGCGAGGCTTTGGAGACCCAGTACTTC,CASSQVDSEALETQYF
TRBD2,16,TRBV25-1,few,TRBJ2-5,TGTGCCAGCAGTGATCGTCCGACTAGCGGCCAAGAGACCCAGTACTTC,CASSDRPTSGQETQYF
-,12,TRBV28,-,TRBJ1-5,TGTGCCAGCCAGGGTGAGTTTCGCCCCCAGCATTTT,CASQGEFRPQHF
-,15,TRBV5-1,-,TRBJ2-5,TGCGCCAGCAGCTTGGTACAGCAGTACCAAGAGACCCAGTACTTC,CASSLVQQYQETQYF
-,15,TRBV5-1,few,TRBJ2-1,TGCGCCAGCAGCTTCGGGGGAGTCTCCTACAATGAGCAGTTCTTC,CASSFGGVSYNEQFF
-,17,TRBV28,-,TRBJ2-2,TGTGCCAGCAGTCTTATACCCTCGGGGACCAACACCGGGGAGCTGTTTTTT,CASSLIPSGTNTGELFF
-,13,TRBV10-3,few,TRBJ1-2,TGTGCCATCAGTGGGTACAGAAACTATGGCTACACCTTC,CAISGYRNYGYTF
-,15,TRBV19,-,TRBJ2-7,TGTGCCAGTAGCCTCGGCAACTCGGATACCTACGAGCAGTACTTC,CASSLGNSDTYEQYF
TRBD1,12,TRBV6-1,-,TRBJ1-1,TGTGCCAGCAGTGGGTGGACAGGGGAAACTTTCTTT,CASSGWTGETFF